This T cell receptor beta chain came from a study of Graves' ophthalmopathy and Graves' hyperthyroidism. Whole-study context: Blood was drawn at initial diagnosis, before any treatment.

The table lists this clonotype with many counts. Its antigen is undetermined. Clinical symptoms, serum thyroxine, TRAb, thyroid ultrasound and orbital computed tomography determined diagnosis. Study outcomes and limitations: Blood also carried most expanded thyroid clonotypes exceeding 0.001 frequency.

The authors amplified TCR beta CDR3 regions from RNA transcripts. Second-round multiplex PCR came after a first-round RT-PCR that employed HTBI primers. TCRdb itself ran the multiplex PCR reads through MiXCR, one entry per CDR3 protein. The sample lists some 520,000 distinct CDR3 sequences, roughly an eighth seen once, with about 10% in the top ten. The CDR3 sequence is 16 residues long. V was cut by 6 bases and J by 0 bases, with 18 bases left in between. Germline V gene lookup returns CDR1 SQVTM and CDR2 ANQGSEA. The TCR comes from a woman in her 30s with Graves' ophthalmopathy. The chain carries TRBV29-1 and TRBJ2-4; no definite D call. Sequencing used blood. The CDR3 sequence is CSVLLRREIAKNIQYF. In nucleotides, the CDR3 is TGCAGCGTCCTACTGAGGAGAGAGATAGCCAAAAACATTCAGTACTTC.